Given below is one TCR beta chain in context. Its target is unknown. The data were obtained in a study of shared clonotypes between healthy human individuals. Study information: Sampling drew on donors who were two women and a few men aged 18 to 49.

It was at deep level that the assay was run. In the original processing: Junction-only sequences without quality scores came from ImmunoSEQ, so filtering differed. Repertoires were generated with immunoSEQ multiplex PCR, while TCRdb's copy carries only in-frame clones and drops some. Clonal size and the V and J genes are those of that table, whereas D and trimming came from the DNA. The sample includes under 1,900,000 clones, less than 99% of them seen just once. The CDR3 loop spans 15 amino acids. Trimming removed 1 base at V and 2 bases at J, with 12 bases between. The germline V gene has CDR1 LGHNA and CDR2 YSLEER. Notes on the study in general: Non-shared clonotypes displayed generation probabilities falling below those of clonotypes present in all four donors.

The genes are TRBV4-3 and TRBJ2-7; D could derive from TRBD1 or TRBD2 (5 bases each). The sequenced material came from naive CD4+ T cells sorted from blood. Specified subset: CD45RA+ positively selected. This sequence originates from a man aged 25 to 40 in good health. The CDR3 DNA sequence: TGCGCCAGCAGCCAAGCACGGGGCCCCACCTACGAGCAGTACTTC. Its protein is CASSQARGPTYEQYF.